This T cell receptor beta chain derives from a study of graft-versus-host responses after intestinal transplantation. The overall study: Induction using anti-thymocyte globulin, followed by tacrolimus and steroids for roughly 3 years, was given to all recipients.

The repertoire was sequenced with immunoSEQ multiplex PCR; TCRdb's copy has only in-frame clones and lacks some. In the table there are 50,000 to 75,000 clones, more than 85% of which are singletons. Study conclusions and caveats: Graft-donor T cell macrochimerism in patients accompanied high graft-versus-host to host-versus-graft clonal ratios in allografts. GvH clones detected in recipient marrow included some appearing first in ileum or blood. With peak circulating GvH clone levels came an association with early post-transplant HvG declines.

Concerning this clone: What it recognizes is unknown.

CDR3 size: 15 residues. The germline gives CDR1 MNHEY, CDR2 SVGAGI. V trimming: 2 bases; J trimming: 6 bases; junction bases outside the gene matches: 5. The J gene is TRBJ2-2, the V gene TRBV6-5; 8 bases match TRBD2. This receptor was obtained from a human donor who was the organ donor for an intestinal transplant. Source: unstimulated CD8+ T cells sorted from spleen or lymph node cells, taken before transplant. This chain's CDR3 is CASSYRLAGAGELFF. The CDR3 DNA sequence: TGTGCCAGCAGTTACCGGCTAGCGGGCGCCGGGGAGCTGTTTTTT.